Listed below are T cell receptor beta chains from one sample, sequenced in a study of graft-versus-host responses after intestinal transplantation. Profiling relied on immunoSEQ multiplex PCR, and the TCRdb table lists in-frame clones only, not all of them. Among 50,000 to 55,000 clones listed, 89% were seen once. Their recognized antigens are unknown. The sample was unstimulated CD4+ T cells sorted from spleen or lymph node cells, taken before transplant. These receptors were collected from a human donor who was the organ donor for an intestinal transplant. Both conserved end residues are part of each CDR3. Each record gives: V gene, J gene, D gene, clone size, CDR3 protein, CDR3 DNA. The D gene is left open where the match is weak. Clone size is shown for a subset of rows, as once, few, many or a class of expanded clone.

v_call: TRBV11-2; j_call: TRBJ2-5; d_call: NA; clone_size: NA; cdr3_aa: CASSGGAAKETQYF; cdr3_nt: TGTGCCAGCAGCGGCGGAGCAGCTAAAGAGACCCAGTACTTC
v_call: TRBV13; j_call: TRBJ1-4; d_call: NA; clone_size: NA; cdr3_aa: CASSPPRGRVYEKLFF; cdr3_nt: TGTGCCAGCAGCCCACCCCGGGGAAGGGTGTACGAAAAACTGTTTTTT
v_call: TRBV2; j_call: TRBJ1-4; d_call: NA; clone_size: NA; cdr3_aa: CASGKGYYEKLFF; cdr3_nt: TGTGCCTCGGGGAAGGGTTATTATGAAAAACTGTTTTTT
v_call: TRBV28; j_call: TRBJ2-6; d_call: TRBD1; clone_size: once; cdr3_aa: CASRSGTVRSGANVLTF; cdr3_nt: TGTGCCAGCCGATCCGGGACAGTTCGCTCTGGGGCCAACGTCCTGACTTTC
v_call: TRBV5-1; j_call: TRBJ2-7; d_call: TRBD1; clone_size: NA; cdr3_aa: CASSWAGGMYEQYF; cdr3_nt: TGCGCCAGCAGTTGGGCAGGGGGCATGTACGAGCAGTACTTC
v_call: TRBV27; j_call: TRBJ2-5; d_call: TRBD1; clone_size: NA; cdr3_aa: CASRTQQGPLGTQYF; cdr3_nt: TGTGCCAGCAGAACCCAACAGGGGCCCTTGGGGACCCAGTACTTC
v_call: TRBV19; j_call: TRBJ2-2; d_call: NA; clone_size: once; cdr3_aa: CASKFQGSNTGELFF; cdr3_nt: TGTGCCAGTAAGTTCCAGGGATCGAACACCGGGGAGCTGTTTTTT
v_call: TRBV20-1; j_call: TRBJ2-3; d_call: NA; clone_size: NA; cdr3_aa: CSARRADTQYF; cdr3_nt: TGCAGTGCTAGGCGGGCAGATACGCAGTATTTT
v_call: TRBV28; j_call: TRBJ2-7; d_call: NA; clone_size: NA; cdr3_aa: CAARKNRDEQYF; cdr3_nt: TGTGCCGCCCGGAAAAACAGGGACGAGCAGTACTTC
v_call: TRBV6-1; j_call: TRBJ1-5; d_call: NA; clone_size: once; cdr3_aa: CASSEIKFKGRQEWNQPQHF; cdr3_nt: TGTGCCAGCAGTGAAATTAAGTTTAAGGGCCGACAGGAGTGGAATCAGCCCCAGCATTTT
v_call: TRBV28; j_call: TRBJ1-5; d_call: NA; clone_size: few; cdr3_aa: CASSLVAAGNQPQHF; cdr3_nt: TGTGCCAGCAGTTTAGTCGCGGCAGGGAATCAGCCCCAGCATTTT
v_call: TRBV6-1; j_call: TRBJ2-7; d_call: NA; clone_size: once; cdr3_aa: CASSDGHRAGYEQYF; cdr3_nt: TGTGCCAGCAGTGATGGTCACAGGGCGGGCTACGAGCAGTACTTC
v_call: TRBV28; j_call: TRBJ2-1; d_call: TRBD2; clone_size: NA; cdr3_aa: CASSLWGTSGSYNEQFF; cdr3_nt: TGTGCCAGCAGTCTCTGGGGGACTAGCGGTTCCTACAATGAGCAGTTCTTC
v_call: TRBV28; j_call: TRBJ2-5; d_call: NA; clone_size: NA; cdr3_aa: CASRLTGTSQETQYF; cdr3_nt: TGTGCCAGCAGACTTACCGGGACTTCCCAAGAGACCCAGTACTTC
v_call: TRBV21-1; j_call: TRBJ1-2; d_call: NA; clone_size: NA; cdr3_aa: CASSKVADFWEGYTF; cdr3_nt: TGTGCCAGCAGCAAAGTAGCGGACTTTTGGGAAGGCTACACCTTC
v_call: TRBV7-2; j_call: TRBJ2-5; d_call: NA; clone_size: NA; cdr3_aa: CASSLSRGQETQYF; cdr3_nt: TGTGCCAGCAGCTTATCCAGGGGCCAAGAGACCCAGTACTTC
v_call: TRBV7-9; j_call: TRBJ2-5; d_call: NA; clone_size: NA; cdr3_aa: CASNQAGEETQYF; cdr3_nt: TGTGCCAGCAATCAGGCAGGGGAAGAGACCCAGTACTTC
v_call: TRBV29-1; j_call: TRBJ1-1; d_call: TRBD1; clone_size: NA; cdr3_aa: CSGMTGLGAFF; cdr3_nt: TGCAGCGGTATGACAGGGCTTGGAGCTTTCTTT
v_call: TRBV29-1; j_call: TRBJ2-7; d_call: TRBD2; clone_size: NA; cdr3_aa: CSVEVLAGTEQYF; cdr3_nt: TGCAGCGTTGAAGTACTAGCGGGAACTGAGCAGTACTTC
v_call: TRBV2; j_call: TRBJ2-5; d_call: TRBD1; clone_size: NA; cdr3_aa: CASRDRGGRETQYF; cdr3_nt: TGTGCCAGCAGGGACCGAGGGGGCCGAGAGACCCAGTACTTC
v_call: TRBV20-1; j_call: TRBJ2-3; d_call: NA; clone_size: once; cdr3_aa: CSAPIRDTQYF; cdr3_nt: TGCAGTGCTCCGATTCGGGATACGCAGTATTTT
v_call: TRBV19; j_call: TRBJ2-1; d_call: NA; clone_size: NA; cdr3_aa: CASRVSVNNEQFF; cdr3_nt: TGTGCCAGTAGGGTTAGCGTCAACAATGAGCAGTTCTTC
v_call: TRBV5-1; j_call: TRBJ2-7; d_call: NA; clone_size: NA; cdr3_aa: CASSTGTLTYEQYF; cdr3_nt: TGCGCCAGCAGCACCGGGACACTAACCTACGAGCAGTACTTC
v_call: TRBV30; j_call: TRBJ2-3; d_call: NA; clone_size: NA; cdr3_aa: CAWIAGVVDTQYF; cdr3_nt: TGTGCCTGGATTGCAGGGGTCGTGGATACGCAGTATTTT
v_call: TRBV7-2; j_call: TRBJ2-1; d_call: NA; clone_size: NA; cdr3_aa: CASSLTQSSIPYNEQFF; cdr3_nt: TGTGCCAGCAGCTTAACCCAATCCTCTATACCCTACAATGAGCAGTTCTTC
v_call: TRBV4-3; j_call: TRBJ1-2; d_call: NA; clone_size: NA; cdr3_aa: CASSPGNYGYTF; cdr3_nt: TGCGCCAGCAGCCCAGGGAACTATGGCTACACCTTC
v_call: TRBV21-1; j_call: TRBJ1-1; d_call: NA; clone_size: NA; cdr3_aa: CASSPPSTGRLNTEAFF; cdr3_nt: TGTGCCAGCAGCCCCCCATCTACAGGGCGTCTCAACACTGAAGCTTTCTTT
v_call: TRBV6-1; j_call: TRBJ2-7; d_call: TRBD1; clone_size: NA; cdr3_aa: CASSDPRYSGQGFYEQYF; cdr3_nt: TGTGCCAGCAGTGACCCCCGTTATTCGGGACAGGGGTTCTACGAGCAGTACTTC
v_call: TRBV6-6; j_call: TRBJ2-3; d_call: NA; clone_size: NA; cdr3_aa: CASSGSGRDGDTQYF; cdr3_nt: TGTGCCAGCAGCGGCAGCGGGCGCGACGGGGATACGCAGTATTTT
v_call: TRBV28; j_call: TRBJ2-2; d_call: TRBD2; clone_size: NA; cdr3_aa: CASSRTAGGPRNTGELFF; cdr3_nt: TGTGCCAGCAGTCGAACAGCGGGAGGCCCCCGAAACACCGGGGAGCTGTTTTTT
v_call: TRBV5-1; j_call: TRBJ1-5; d_call: NA; clone_size: NA; cdr3_aa: CASSSARGADQPQHF; cdr3_nt: TGCGCCAGCAGCTCCGCCCGGGGGGCTGATCAGCCCCAGCATTTT
v_call: TRBV7-3; j_call: TRBJ2-3; d_call: TRBD1; clone_size: NA; cdr3_aa: CASSFGRGQAHSTDTQYF; cdr3_nt: TGTGCCAGCAGCTTCGGCCGCGGACAGGCTCATAGCACAGATACGCAGTATTTT
v_call: TRBV19; j_call: TRBJ2-7; d_call: NA; clone_size: NA; cdr3_aa: CASSLGRDNLPYEQYF; cdr3_nt: TGTGCCAGTAGTCTCGGCCGGGACAACCTTCCCTACGAGCAGTACTTC
v_call: TRBV18; j_call: TRBJ2-3; d_call: NA; clone_size: NA; cdr3_aa: CASSPPGADTQYF; cdr3_nt: TGTGCCAGCTCACCCCCGGGGGCAGATACGCAGTATTTT
v_call: TRBV14; j_call: TRBJ2-5; d_call: TRBD2; clone_size: NA; cdr3_aa: CASSPYGLAVETQYF; cdr3_nt: TGTGCCAGCAGCCCGTATGGACTAGCGGTAGAGACCCAGTACTTC
v_call: TRBV27; j_call: TRBJ2-7; d_call: NA; clone_size: NA; cdr3_aa: CASSKAESSYEQYF; cdr3_nt: TGTGCCAGCAGTAAGGCGGAAAGCTCCTACGAGCAGTACTTC
v_call: TRBV7-3; j_call: TRBJ2-6; d_call: TRBD1; clone_size: NA; cdr3_aa: CASSLTQGAGANVLTF; cdr3_nt: TGTGCCAGCAGCTTGACTCAGGGGGCTGGGGCCAACGTCCTGACTTTC
v_call: TRBV21-1; j_call: TRBJ2-7; d_call: NA; clone_size: NA; cdr3_aa: CASSNPSQFRKAATLPTYEQYF; cdr3_nt: TGTGCCAGCAGCAACCCCTCCCAATTTCGAAAAGCGGCAACCTTGCCCACCTACGAGCAGTACTTC
v_call: TRBV19; j_call: TRBJ2-1; d_call: TRBD2; clone_size: NA; cdr3_aa: CASSLWVAGELIEQFF; cdr3_nt: TGTGCCAGTAGTCTCTGGGTAGCGGGAGAATTGATCGAGCAGTTCTTC
v_call: TRBV11-2; j_call: TRBJ2-7; d_call: NA; clone_size: NA; cdr3_aa: CASSSRPSYEQYF; cdr3_nt: TGTGCCAGCAGCTCGCGGCCCTCCTACGAGCAGTACTTC
v_call: TRBV7-8; j_call: TRBJ2-7; d_call: TRBD2; clone_size: NA; cdr3_aa: CASSLAGLASSYEQYF; cdr3_nt: TGTGCCAGCAGCTTAGCGGGACTAGCGTCCTCCTACGAGCAGTACTTC
v_call: TRBV28; j_call: TRBJ1-1; d_call: NA; clone_size: NA; cdr3_aa: CASSLHQGSRGTEAFF; cdr3_nt: TGTGCCAGCAGTTTACATCAGGGTTCGCGTGGCACTGAAGCTTTCTTT
v_call: TRBV9; j_call: TRBJ2-3; d_call: TRBD1; clone_size: NA; cdr3_aa: CASSVEGAGVGDTQYF; cdr3_nt: TGTGCCAGCAGCGTAGAGGGGGCAGGGGTAGGAGATACGCAGTATTTT
v_call: TRBV2; j_call: TRBJ2-5; d_call: NA; clone_size: NA; cdr3_aa: CASSGKETQYF; cdr3_nt: TGTGCCAGCAGCGGTAAAGAGACCCAGTACTTC
v_call: TRBV7-9; j_call: TRBJ2-3; d_call: TRBD2; clone_size: NA; cdr3_aa: CASSRVGTSYTDTQYF; cdr3_nt: TGTGCCAGCAGCCGGGTTGGGACTAGCTACACAGATACGCAGTATTTT
v_call: TRBV2; j_call: TRBJ2-7; d_call: TRBD1; clone_size: once; cdr3_aa: CASLTRQGSHEQYF; cdr3_nt: TGTGCCAGCTTAACAAGACAGGGCTCCCACGAGCAGTACTTC
v_call: TRBV4-2; j_call: TRBJ1-1; d_call: NA; clone_size: NA; cdr3_aa: CASSQPDSMNTEAFF; cdr3_nt: TGTGCCAGCAGCCAACCTGACAGTATGAACACTGAAGCTTTCTTT
v_call: TRBV4-1; j_call: TRBJ2-3; d_call: TRBD2; clone_size: NA; cdr3_aa: CASSWGLAGVGTYTDTQYF; cdr3_nt: TGCGCCAGCAGCTGGGGACTAGCGGGAGTGGGGACTTACACAGATACGCAGTATTTT